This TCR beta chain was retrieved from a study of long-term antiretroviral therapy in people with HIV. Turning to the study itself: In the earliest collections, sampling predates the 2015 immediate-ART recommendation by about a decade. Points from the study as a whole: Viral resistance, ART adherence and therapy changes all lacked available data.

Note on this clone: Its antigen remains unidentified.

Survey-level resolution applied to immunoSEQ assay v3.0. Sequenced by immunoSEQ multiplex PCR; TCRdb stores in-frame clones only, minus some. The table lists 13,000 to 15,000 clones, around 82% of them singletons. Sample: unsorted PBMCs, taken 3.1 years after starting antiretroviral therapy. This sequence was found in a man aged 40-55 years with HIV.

As DNA, the CDR3 is TGTGCCAGTAAGGACAGCCCTAGCACAGATACGCAGTATTTT. Amino acid sequence: CASKDSPSTDTQYF. This rearrangement joins TRBV19 to TRBJ2-3, with D perhaps matching TRBD1 (6 bases). Per germline, CDR1 LNHDA and CDR2 SQIVND (reference sequence). V shed 7 bases and J shed 0 bases, with 11 bases lying between them. CDR3 length: 14 residues.